This T cell receptor (beta chain) was captured by sequencing in a study of human T cells and chemical hapten exposure. Time point defined: pre-sensitization, week 0. Stated treatment: therapeutic diphenylcyclopropenone sensitization with weekly scalp DPC. TCRdb recomputed calls from the RACE reads with MiXCR, one row per CDR3 protein. Of about 110,000 distinct CDR3 sequences in the sample, approximately 12% were seen once. The V and J ends lost 11 bases and 4 bases respectively, with 14 bases between them. The CDR3 is 13 amino acids. Germline assignment: CDR1 MNHEY and CDR2 SVGAGI. This clonotype appeared many times.

Sample: whole blood, taken in connection with sensitization to the hapten diphenylcyclopropenone (DPC). The clonotype was recovered from a woman aged 45-59 years with alopecia areata. Some clones in this sample may be carry-over from other donors' samples. This rearrangement joins TRBV6-5 to TRBJ2-2; D is uncertain. CDR3 nucleotides: TGTGCCGCACGACTCCCCCTCACCGGGGAGCTGTTTTTT. Amino acid sequence: CAARLPLTGELFF.